Reported below is one T cell receptor (beta chain). The sample belongs to a study of blood T cell repertoires in COVID-19. TCRdb's table, derived via immunoSEQ multiplex PCR, lists solely in-frame clones and lacks some. Of 200,000 to 250,000 clones listed, roughly nine tenths are singletons. V shed 7 bases and J 8 bases; nucleotides not matched to a gene: 5. The CDR3 extends over 13 amino acids. The germline V gene has CDR1 SQVTM and CDR2 ANQGSEA. The sequencing input was peripheral blood. This chain joins TRBV29-1 and TRBJ2-1; 13 nucleotides align to TRBD2. The clonotype comes from a man in his 70s with acute or convalescent COVID-19. For the CDR3, the DNA is TGCAGCGAGTACGGACTAGCGGGAGATGAGCAGTTCTTC. Protein sequence: CSEYGLAGDEQFF.